This entry describes one TCR beta chain. The data were taken from a study of blood T cell repertoires in COVID-19. Study-level background: Specimens from acute and convalescent COVID-19 originated in the United States, Italy and Spain. PBMCs, B-cell-depleted T cells, or T cells were the source of the cDNA or gDNA that made up the material.

CDR3 length: 16 residues. The V gene end was trimmed by 6 bases and the J gene end by 5 bases; junction bases not matched to a gene: 11. Germline CDR1 reads SEHNR; CDR2 reads FQNEAQ (reference sequence). In the original processing: Amplification from reference gene primers served as the basis for estimated nucleated cell counts. TCRdb's copy holds only in-frame clones and misses some; the assay was immunoSEQ multiplex PCR. V and J calls and clone size are copied from that table; D and trimming were computed from the DNA. The sample has roughly 95,000 clones, approximately 78% seen once. The gene calls are TRBV7-9 and TRBJ2-5, with TRBD2 matching over 11 bases. The receptor was derived from a man aged 50 or older with active or convalescent COVID-19. Sequenced sample: peripheral blood. In DNA form, the CDR3 reads TGTGCCAGCAGTCCCGGGGCTAGCGGGGGGACCGAGACCCAGTACTTC. This translates into CASSPGASGGTETQYF.